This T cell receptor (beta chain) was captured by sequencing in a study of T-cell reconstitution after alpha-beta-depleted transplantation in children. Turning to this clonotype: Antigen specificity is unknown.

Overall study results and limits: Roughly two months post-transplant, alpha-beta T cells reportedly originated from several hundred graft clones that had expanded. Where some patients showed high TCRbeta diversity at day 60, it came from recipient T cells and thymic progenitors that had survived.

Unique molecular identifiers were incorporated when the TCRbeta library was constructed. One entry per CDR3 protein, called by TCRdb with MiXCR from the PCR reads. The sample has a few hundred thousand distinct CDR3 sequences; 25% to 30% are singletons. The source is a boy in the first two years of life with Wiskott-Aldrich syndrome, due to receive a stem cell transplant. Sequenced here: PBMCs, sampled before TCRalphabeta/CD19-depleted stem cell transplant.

CDR3 protein: CASSLVWEADTQYF. The DNA of the CDR3 is TGCGCCAGCAGCTTGGTATGGGAGGCAGATACGCAGTATTTT. The chain has TRBV5-1 and TRBJ2-3; D perhaps matches TRBD2 (6 bases). Per the germline V gene, CDR1 is SGHRS and CDR2 is YFSETQ. Between the trimmed V and J ends, which lost 0 bases and 4 bases, there was a span of 9 bases. This CDR3 has 14 residues.